What follows are 14 T cell receptor beta chains derived from one specimen sequenced in a study of cytomegalovirus exposure and HLA in healthy donors. The primer mix had 60 Vbeta and 13 Jbeta primers. Profiling relied on immunoSEQ multiplex PCR, and the TCRdb table lists in-frame clones only, not all of them. The top ten clones hold approximately 2.4% of a sample with under 200,000 clones, about three quarters of them seen once. The sequenced material came from PBMCs. The receptors stem from a woman aged 40-49 years in good health and CMV-seropositive.

The V call is TRBV19, the J call TRBJ2-3; 8 bases are a match to TRBD2. Germline CDR1 is LNHDA and CDR2 is SQIVND (reference sequence). CDR3 size: 15 residues. Germline trimming cut 5 bases from V and 3 bases from J; bases unmatched to any gene: 7. The CDR3 reads CASSFGLAMTDTQYF. As DNA, the CDR3 is TGTGCCAGTAGTTTCGGACTAGCAATGACAGATACGCAGTATTTT.

This chain joins TRBV30 and TRBJ1-5, with D tentatively TRBD1 (5 bases). The V and J ends lost 0 bases and 7 bases respectively, with 13 bases between them. CDR1 is GTSNPN, CDR2 SVGIG, per germline (reference sequence). This CDR3 contains 14 residues. This CDR3 reads CAWSVGAAGQPQHF. The CDR3, as DNA: TGTGCCTGGAGTGTAGGGGCAGCCGGGCAGCCCCAGCATTTT.

V gene TRBV18 combines with J gene TRBJ2-7; a weak D match, TRBD2 (5 bases). There are 15 residues in the CDR3. Germline CDR1 KGHSH, CDR2 LQKENI. The V end lost 0 bases, the J end lost 3 bases, and 12 bases lay between the germline ends. The CDR3 sequence is CASSPPPGIDYEQYF. The CDR3 bases are TGTGCCAGCTCACCACCCCCGGGGATAGACTACGAGCAGTACTTC.

In this sample, this clone turned up once. V and J are TRBV6-1 and TRBJ2-3; perhaps TRBD1 as D (6 bases). Trimming removed 2 bases at V and 4 bases at J, with 10 bases between. From germline, CDR1 is MNHNS and CDR2 SASEGT. The CDR3 consists of 14 residues. The CDR3 sequence is CASSESGGPDTQYF. CDR3 in DNA: TGTGCCAGCAGTGAAAGTGGGGGCCCAGATACGCAGTATTTT.

The rearrangement uses TRBV19 and TRBJ1-5; the D gene is possibly TRBD1 (5 bases). This CDR3 region has 15 residues. Germline V gene lookup returns CDR1 LNHDA and CDR2 SQIVND (reference sequence). V was cut by 3 bases and J by 4 bases, with 13 bases left in between. The CDR3 reads CASSMGGIGNQPQHF. The CDR3 DNA sequence: TGTGCCAGTAGTATGGGGGGGATCGGTAATCAGCCCCAGCATTTT. Together with reference TRBV19 and TRBJ1-5, the CDR3 gives the full variable domain: DGGITQSPKYLFRKEGQNVTLSCEQNLNHDAMYWYRQDPGQGLRLIYYSQIVNDFQKGDIAEGYSVSREKKESFPLTVTSAQKNPTAFYLCASSMGGIGNQPQHFGDGTRLSIL.

The CDR3 loop reads CASSEKPGQMNTEAFF. CDR3 nucleotide sequence: TGTGCCAGCAGTGAAAAACCGGGACAGATGAACACTGAAGCTTTCTTT. The chain carries TRBV9 and TRBJ1-1, with 7 nucleotides matching TRBD1. This CDR3 has 16 amino acids. The J segment lost 0 bases and the V segment lost 5 bases, leaving 10 bases of the junction unmatched. Germline CDR1 and CDR2: SGDLS and YYNGEE.

This clone was seen more than once but under ten times. V and J are TRBV5-5 and TRBJ1-1, with 7 bases lining up with TRBD1. V trimming: 2 bases; J trimming: 1 base; junction bases outside the gene matches: 8. The CDR3 has 16 amino acids. Germline V lookup: CDR1 SGHKS, CDR2 YYEKEE (reference sequence). The CDR3 region is CASSFTQGKGNTEAFF. Written as DNA, the CDR3 is TGTGCCAGCAGCTTTACACAGGGGAAGGGGAACACTGAAGCTTTCTTT.

Comments on this clone: A junction boundary mismatches the germline segment, possibly from a read error. The chain links TRBV27 to TRBJ2-2; TRBD2 is a possible D gene (6 bases). Germline loops: CDR1 MNHEY, CDR2 SMNVEV (reference sequence). The CDR3 runs to 16 residues. CDR3 loop: CASILPGRENTGELFF. The CDR3 bases are TGTGCCAGCATTTTACCCGGGCGGGAGAACACCGGGGAGCTGTTTTTT.

The chain recombines TRBV2 with TRBJ2-7; 8 bases agree with TRBD2. The CDR3 length is 14 residues. The germline gives CDR1 SNHLY, CDR2 FYNNEI. Losses at the gene ends were 6 bases for V and 2 bases for J; bases not matched to a gene: 6. The chain's CDR3 is CASRGSGLAYEQYF. As DNA, the CDR3 is TGTGCCAGCAGGGGCTCGGGACTAGCCTACGAGCAGTACTTC.

The gene calls are TRBV30 and TRBJ2-2, with D unresolved. The germline V and J ends were trimmed by 1 base and 5 bases, with 5 bases remaining between them. There are 12 residues in the CDR3. The V gene's germline CDR1 is GTSNPN and CDR2 SVGIG (reference sequence). CDR3: CAWSARTGELFF. As DNA, the CDR3 is TGTGCCTGGAGTGCTAGGACCGGGGAGCTGTTTTTT.

The chain uses TRBV7-6 and TRBJ2-1; D is unclear. Germline V gene sequence: CDR1 SGHVS, CDR2 FNYEAQ. Trimming took 7 bases from V and 5 from J, leaving 18 bases between them. The CDR3 covers 15 residues. The DNA for the CDR3 is TGTGCCAGCACCCGCGACATAGATCTAAACAATGAGCAGTTCTTC. Translated: CASTRDIDLNNEQFF.

This clone appeared a few times. The chain couples TRBV18 to TRBJ2-1; 9 nucleotides line up with TRBD2. J was trimmed by 3 bases and V by 3 bases; bases with no gene match: 3. CDR1 and CDR2 (germline): KGHSH, LQKENI. This CDR3 spans 15 amino acids. The CDR3 DNA reads TGTGCCAGCTCACCCCCTAGCGGGAACTACAATGAGCAGTTCTTC. Translating it yields CASSPPSGNYNEQFF.

This clone was picked up a small number of times. The V and J genes are TRBV18 and TRBJ2-7; tentative D call: TRBD2 (5 bases). Germline values: CDR1 KGHSH, CDR2 LQKENI. The CDR3 sequence is 14 residues long. Trimming cost V 1 base and J 2 bases, with 9 bases left between them. The CDR3 coding sequence is TGTGCCAGCTCACCACGGACTGATACCTACGAGCAGTACTTC. Amino acids: CASSPRTDTYEQYF.

This rearrangement joins TRBV28 to TRBJ1-4, with D uncertain. Germline-derived CDR1 and CDR2 are MDHEN and SYDVKM. This CDR3 comprises 15 residues. With 2 bases removed from V and 4 bases from J, the gap between germline ends came to 11 bases. In DNA form, the CDR3 reads TGTGCCAGCAGTTTACCGACTGCTAATAATGAAAAACTGTTTTTT. Protein: CASSLPTANNEKLFF.